One sample yielded the 14 T cell receptor beta chains listed below, sequenced in a study of blood T cell repertoires in COVID-19. Produced via immunoSEQ multiplex PCR; TCRdb's table is partial and in-frame only. This sample has around 200,000 clones, with 88% found just once. The specimen sequenced was peripheral blood. Source of these receptors: a man aged 18 to 30 with active or convalescent COVID-19.

This sequence joins TRBV7-9 and TRBJ2-5; D possibly corresponds to TRBD1 (5 bases). The CDR3 is 14 amino acids. Trimming took 1 base from V and 5 from J, leaving 11 bases between them. Germline V gene data show CDR1 as SEHNR and CDR2 as FQNEAQ (reference sequence). For the CDR3, the DNA is TGTGCCAGCAGCTTAGGTCAGGGTTCGGAGACCCAGTACTTC. Translated: CASSLGQGSETQYF.

This clone was counted only a few times. The chain couples TRBV30 to TRBJ1-5; D is unresolved. Germline values: CDR1 GTSNPN, CDR2 SVGIG (reference sequence). The CDR3 spans 15 residues. Trimming took 3 bases from V and 5 from J, leaving 17 bases between them. CDR3 in amino acids: CAWRPNDGKDQPQHF. The DNA of the CDR3 is TGTGCCTGGAGACCCAATGACGGGAAAGATCAGCCCCAGCATTTT.

This clone showed up just once. The chain has TRBV27 and TRBJ2-5, with TRBD2 identical over 7 bases. With 2 bases clipped from V and 7 bases from J, the junction kept 4 bases outside the gene matches. Germline V gene data show CDR1 as MNHEY and CDR2 as SMNVEV (reference sequence). There are 13 residues in the CDR3. The CDR3 reads CASSLAGEGTQYF. The CDR3 DNA follows: TGTGCCAGCAGTTTAGCGGGAGAAGGGACCCAGTACTTC.

The chain has TRBV6-5 and TRBJ1-2, with TRBD1 as a possible D gene (5 bases). Trimming took 4 bases from V and 7 from J, leaving 10 bases between them. This CDR3 spans 12 amino acids. Germline V gene sequence: CDR1 MNHEY, CDR2 SVGAGI. The DNA for the CDR3 is TGTGCCAGCAGTTGGGGGGAGGCTGGCTACACCTTC. The encoded protein is CASSWGEAGYTF.

This clone has a handful of counts. CDR3 coding DNA: TGTGCCAGCAGGATCGGGACTAGCGGGGGGGATGAGCAGTTCTTC. Translating gives CASRIGTSGGDEQFF. The chain is built from TRBV2 and TRBJ2-1; TRBD2 matches 16 bases. The CDR3 spans 15 residues. V gave up 6 bases and J gave up 8 bases; unmatched junction bases: 4. The germline V gene encodes CDR1 SNHLY and CDR2 FYNNEI.

The chain uses TRBV11-2 and TRBJ1-2; D is undetermined. Trimming left V 5 bases short and J 5 bases short, with 18 bases between. CDR1 is SGHAT, CDR2 FQNNGV, per germline. The CDR3 runs to 15 residues. The CDR3 spells CASSNPTGSLYGYTF. The CDR3 region has the DNA TGTGCCAGCAGCAACCCGACGGGATCTCTGTATGGCTACACCTTC.

Note on this clone: The same CDR3 arises from other DNA sequences in this sample as well. The rearrangement uses TRBV3-1 (or the pseudogene TRBV3-2) and TRBJ1-1; no firm D call. The V end was cut by 1 base, the J end by 3 bases, with 6 bases between. In germline, CDR1 is LGHDT, CDR2 YNNKEL (reference sequence). The CDR3 covers 13 residues. In DNA form, the CDR3 reads TGTGCCAGCAGCCAAGGGACTTACACTGAAGCTTTCTTT. Translation: CASSQGTYTEAFF.

The chain combines TRBV4-3 with TRBJ1-2, with D maybe TRBD1 (6 bases). The V end lost 0 bases, the J end lost 1 base, and 12 bases lay between the germline ends. The CDR3 has 16 residues. CDR1 LGHNA and CDR2 YSLEER come from the germline V gene. The CDR3 region has the DNA TGCGCCAGCAGCCAAGACCTGGGGGACATTAACTATGGCTACACCTTC. It encodes CASSQDLGDINYGYTF.

This sequence joins TRBV27 and TRBJ1-1, with D maybe TRBD1 (5 bases). There are 16 residues in the CDR3. Between the trimmed V and J ends, which lost 5 bases and 1 base, there was a span of 17 bases. Germline values: CDR1 MNHEY, CDR2 SMNVEV (reference sequence). The CDR3 bases are TGTGCCAGCAGTCAAAGTGATCCAGGGTGGAACACTGAAGCTTTCTTT. Translated: CASSQSDPGWNTEAFF.

The rearrangement joins TRBV19 to TRBJ1-2; D uncertain. The germline CDR1 and CDR2 sequences are LNHDA and SQIVND (reference sequence). Deletions cut 5 bases from V and 4 bases from J, with 14 bases between. The CDR3 covers 14 residues. The CDR3 sequence is CASSPGRGSYGYTF. CDR3 nucleotides: TGTGCCAGTAGTCCCGGGCGGGGTTCCTATGGCTACACCTTC.

The V gene is TRBV27, the J gene TRBJ1-1; D gene unclear. The CDR3 has 15 residues. Germline V lookup: CDR1 MNHEY, CDR2 SMNVEV (reference sequence). Trimming stripped 5 bases from V and 6 bases from J, with 19 bases between. Here the CDR3 reads CASSPIDRDNAEAFF. CDR3 DNA: TGTGCCAGCAGTCCCATAGACCGAGACAACGCTGAAGCTTTCTTT.

This clone was picked up a small number of times. The chain recombines TRBV7-9 with TRBJ2-7, with TRBD2 matching 10 bases. The CDR3 consists of 15 residues. Per germline, CDR1 SEHNR and CDR2 FQNEAQ (reference sequence). The ends lost 3 bases at V and 1 base at J; junction bases unmatched: 3. In DNA form, the CDR3 reads TGTGCCAGCAGCTTCGGTAGCGGGAGGTCCTACGAGCAGTACTTC. Encoded protein: CASSFGSGRSYEQYF. Drawing the rest from reference TRBV7-9 and TRBJ2-7, the complete variable domain is DTGVSQNPRHKITKRGQNVTFRCDPISEHNRLYWYRQTLGQGPEFLTYFQNEAQLEKSRLLSDRFSAERPKGSFSTLEIQRTEQGDSAMYLCASSFGSGRSYEQYFGPGTRLTVT.

The CDR3 loop reads CASSLDYRGLRFGYTF. For the CDR3, the DNA is TGCGCCAGCAGCTTGGATTACAGGGGGCTTCGCTTTGGCTACACCTTC. V gene TRBV5-1 combines with J gene TRBJ1-2; 9 positions match TRBD1. V lost 0 bases and J lost 7; bases outside the gene matches: 10. Germline V gene data show CDR1 as SGHRS and CDR2 as YFSETQ. This CDR3 has 16 amino acids. Together with reference TRBV5-1 and TRBJ1-2, the CDR3 gives the full variable domain: KAGVTQTPRYLIKTRGQQVTLSCSPISGHRSVSWYQQTPGQGLQFLFEYFSETQRNKGNFPGRFSGRQFSNSRSEMNVSTLELGDSALYLCASSLDYRGLRFGYTFGSGTRLTVV.

The chain has TRBV7-6 and TRBJ2-1; 7 nucleotides match TRBD2. V shed 5 bases, J shed 4 bases, and the junction held 8 bases outside the gene matches. Per the germline V gene, CDR1 is SGHVS and CDR2 is FNYEAQ. This CDR3 has 15 amino acids. The CDR3 region is CASSLLLASYNEQFF. The DNA of the CDR3 is TGTGCCAGCAGCCTCCTACTAGCGTCGTACAATGAGCAGTTCTTC.